This TCR beta chain came from a study of T-cell reconstitution after alpha-beta-depleted transplantation in children. The TCRbeta library incorporated unique molecular identifiers. Using its own MiXCR run on the PCR reads, TCRdb lists one record per CDR3 protein. The table includes about 480,000 distinct CDR3 sequences, under 15% detected once. This clonotype has just a few counts. V gave up 3 bases and J gave up 3 bases, with 14 bases separating them. Germline loops: CDR1 MNHEY, CDR2 SVGEGT. The CDR3 runs 16 residues. This sequence joins TRBV6-2 or TRBV6-3 and TRBJ2-2; perhaps TRBD2 as D (5 bases). The TCR was taken from a human donor who donated a stem cell graft to a child with combined immunodeficiency. The sample in question was PBMCs from the stem cell graft donor, obtained from the stem cell graft. DNA of the CDR3: TGTGCCAGCAGTTATTCTGGGCGGACTTACACCGGGGAGCTGTTTTTT. Translating gives CASSYSGRTYTGELFF.